A selection of T cell receptor beta chains follows, all from one sample in a study of vaccination and CD4 T cells after COVID-19. Antigens of these TCRs are unknown. TCRdb itself ran the PCR reads through MiXCR, one entry per CDR3 protein. The table records some 9,000 distinct CDR3 sequences, 28% of them present only once. The sample consisted of CD4+ T cells from blood, cultured in vitro. The receptors were sampled from a human donor in good health. Each CDR3 is given with its conserved first and last residue. The D gene is left open where the match is weak. The size of a clone is reported for some rows only, either as once, few or many, or as a class for expanded clones.

d_call clone_size v_call cdr3_aa
- few TRBV11-2 CASSLEVTELYEQYF
- - TRBV4-3 CASSQDVGRETQYF
TRBD1 - TRBV7-9 CASSGHRGRGEKLFF
- few TRBV6-2/TRBV6-3 CASKSQQIRQETQYF
- medium-sized TRBV20-1 CSASLEAGNYGYTF
TRBD1 few TRBV6-2/TRBV6-3 CASSYSTGGVSGANVLTF
TRBD2 few TRBV20-1 CSAPGASGSSYEQYF
TRBD2 - TRBV7-8 CASSLAETSGRISYEQYF
- few TRBV28 CASSLWRDPDSGNTIYF
- - TRBV6-5 CASSYDRGSGNTIYF
- few TRBV7-2 CASSLAEGIVNEQFF
TRBD1 - TRBV5-1 CASSPQGTHEQYF
TRBD1 few TRBV19 CATTREGTGNQPQHF
- - TRBV27 CASSSPTALGLRNTIYF
- - TRBV6-1 CASRDQGGSTSPLHF
TRBD1 few TRBV7-9 CASSLEVTGGTTQYF
- few TRBV7-9 CASSSQVSGNTIYF
- once TRBV2 CASDSEFYEQYF
- - TRBV5-1 CAAGTGLSDNEQFF
- - TRBV9 CASSRDGGYGYTF
- medium-sized TRBV27 CASGPRVRNSPLHF
- - TRBV6-1 CASSATGAEQYF
TRBD2 - TRBV5-6 CASSMGLAGADEQYF
- - TRBV7-2 CASSRGGYEQYF
- - TRBV7-2 CASSLGNLYEQYF
- - TRBV6-1 CASSEGTGNQETQYF
TRBD2 medium-sized TRBV20-1 CSAAGLAYEQYF
- - TRBV25-1 CASKEGNSPLHF
- few TRBV11-2 CASSLGRSGNTIYF
- few TRBV6-2/TRBV6-3 CASSRPATYEQYF
- once TRBV5-1 CASSLETPLGEQYF
- - TRBV6-2/TRBV6-3 CASSSVDGWLYEQYF
- - TRBV29-1 CSVYRVPYEQYF
- few TRBV11-3 CASSLESHEQYF
- - TRBV27 CASSPRRWSSYNEQFF
- few TRBV27 CASTHRGGAEAFF
- - TRBV25-1 CASSEYATTSTDTQYF
TRBD1 - TRBV11-3 CASSSGQGENTEAFF
TRBD2 few TRBV10-3 CAISFSGTSGYEQYF
- few TRBV20-1 CSAGPGTDTQYF
- few TRBV20-1 CSARGPSGVNEQFF
- - TRBV6-2/TRBV6-3 CASRSPGRGTGELFF